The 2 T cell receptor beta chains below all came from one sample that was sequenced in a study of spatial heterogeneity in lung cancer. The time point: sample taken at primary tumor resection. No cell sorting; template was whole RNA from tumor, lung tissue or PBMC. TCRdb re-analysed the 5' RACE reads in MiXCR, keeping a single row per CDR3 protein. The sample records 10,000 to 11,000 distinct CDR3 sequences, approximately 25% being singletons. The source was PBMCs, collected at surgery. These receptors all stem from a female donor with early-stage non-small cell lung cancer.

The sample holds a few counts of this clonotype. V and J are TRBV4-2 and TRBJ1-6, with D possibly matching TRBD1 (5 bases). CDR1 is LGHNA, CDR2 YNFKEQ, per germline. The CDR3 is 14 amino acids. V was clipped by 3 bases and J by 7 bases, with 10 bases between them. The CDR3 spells CASSQGTENSPLHF. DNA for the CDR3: TGTGCCAGCAGCCAGGGGACGGAGAATTCACCCCTCCACTTT.

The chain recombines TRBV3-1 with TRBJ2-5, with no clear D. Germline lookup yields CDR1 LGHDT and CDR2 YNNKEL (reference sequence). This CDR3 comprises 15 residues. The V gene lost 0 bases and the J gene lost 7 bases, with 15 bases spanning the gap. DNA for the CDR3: TGTGCCAGCAGCCAAGACGCCCGGCCGGCTGGGACCCAGTACTTC. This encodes CASSQDARPAGTQYF.